This passage covers 27 T cell receptor beta chains from one sample sequenced in a study of T cell changes during pregnancy in multiple sclerosis. Some clones are missing from TCRdb's copy, which holds only in-frame ones; the method was immunoSEQ multiplex PCR. The sample yields around 80,000 clones, nearly 95% seen once. This specimen was peripheral blood, taken in the second trimester of pregnancy. Every receptor here comes from a female donor in good health, enrolled as a control in a pregnancy study.

J is TRBJ2-3 and V is TRBV19; maybe TRBD2 (5 bases). Trimming removed 3 bases at V and 2 bases at J, with 12 bases between. CDR3 length equals 15 residues. Germline CDR1 LNHDA, CDR2 SQIVND (reference sequence). The CDR3 spells CASSMDLLLTDTQYF. The CDR3, as DNA: TGTGCCAGTAGTATGGACTTGCTACTCACAGATACGCAGTATTTT.

This chain uses TRBV13 with TRBJ1-1; D is perhaps TRBD1 (6 bases). From germline, CDR1 is PRHDT and CDR2 FYEKMQ (reference sequence). Deletions cut 2 bases from V and 6 bases from J, with 10 bases between. CDR3 size: 13 residues. The CDR3 sequence is CASSLQGSPEAFF. DNA of the CDR3: TGTGCCAGCAGCTTACAGGGGTCCCCTGAAGCTTTCTTT.

The J gene is TRBJ2-2, the V gene TRBV6-1, with D unclear. Germline V gives CDR1 MNHNS, CDR2 SASEGT. V was clipped by 0 bases and J by 5 bases, with 7 bases between them. The CDR3 is made up of 14 amino acids. This CDR3 reads CASSEAFRTGELFF. The CDR3 DNA follows: TGTGCCAGCAGTGAAGCGTTCAGAACCGGGGAGCTGTTTTTT.

The CDR3 bases are TGTGCCAGCAGCTCGTTAACGGGAGGGCCGGGTGAGCAGTTCTTC. Translating it yields CASSSLTGGPGEQFF. The genes are TRBV5-4 and TRBJ2-1; 8 bases are a match to TRBD2. The CDR3 totals 15 residues. V dropped 3 bases and J dropped 9; count of bases not matched to a gene: 11. Germline-derived CDR1 and CDR2 are SGHNT and YYREEE (reference sequence).

The chain is built from TRBV15 and TRBJ2-1; tentatively, D is TRBD2 (5 bases). Trimming took off 4 bases at V and 1 base at J, with 17 bases between the two ends. Germline assignment: CDR1 LNHNV and CDR2 YYDKDF (reference sequence). This CDR3 is 17 amino acids long. The CDR3 here is CATSTNRGPGSYNEQFF. The CDR3 DNA sequence: TGTGCCACCAGCACTAACAGAGGGCCCGGGTCCTACAATGAGCAGTTCTTC.

The rearrangement uses TRBV7-8 and TRBJ1-2, with TRBD1 matching over 8 bases. The CDR3 is 16 amino acids. Germline values: CDR1 SGHVS, CDR2 FQNEAQ. The V segment lost 0 bases and the J segment 4 bases; nucleotides outside the gene matches: 7. CDR3 bases: TGTGCCAGCAGCTTAGCGCGTACAGGGGGGTTCTATGGCTACACCTTC. Residues: CASSLARTGGFYGYTF.

The chain employs TRBV6-5 and TRBJ1-2; D uncertain. The germline V and J ends were trimmed by 0 bases and 8 bases, with 13 bases remaining between them. CDR1 is MNHEY and CDR2 is SVGAGI in the germline V gene. The CDR3 consists of 14 residues. CDR3 bases: TGTGCCAGCAGTTACTCGGAGGGCGCCGGGGGCTACACCTTC. Translating it yields CASSYSEGAGGYTF.

The V and J genes are TRBV2 and TRBJ2-7; tentatively, D is TRBD2 (5 bases). Germline V gene data show CDR1 as SNHLY and CDR2 as FYNNEI. V was shortened by 6 bases and J by 1 base, with 16 bases between the two germline ends. The CDR3 covers 15 residues. CDR3 protein: CASRHESGFSYEQYF. The CDR3 DNA reads as TGTGCCAGCAGGCATGAATCGGGATTTTCCTACGAGCAGTACTTC.

This chain connects TRBV27 to TRBJ2-3; maybe TRBD2 (6 bases). Trimming removed 4 bases from V and 4 bases from J, with 15 bases in between. The germline CDR1 and CDR2 sequences are MNHEY and SMNVEV (reference sequence). The length of the CDR3 is 15 residues. The CDR3 spells CASSSTGLGADTQYF. In DNA, the CDR3 is TGTGCCAGCAGTTCTACGGGACTGGGGGCAGATACGCAGTATTTT.

V is TRBV7-2 and J is TRBJ2-2, with 13 bases identical to TRBD2. Germline loops: CDR1 SGHTA, CDR2 FQGNSA. This CDR3 spans 15 amino acids. The ends lost 6 bases at V and 7 bases at J; junction bases unmatched: 5. The CDR3 DNA sequence: TGTGCCAGCAGTTCCGGGACTAGCGGGGTCGGGGAGCTGTTTTTT. Its translation is CASSSGTSGVGELFF. Drawing the rest from reference TRBV7-2 and TRBJ2-2, the complete variable domain is GAGVSQSPSNKVTEKGKDVELRCDPISGHTALYWYRQSLGQGLEFLIYFQGNSAPDKSGLPSDRFSAERTGGSVSTLTIQRTQQEDSAVYLCASSSGTSGVGELFFGEGSRLTVL.

This chain uses TRBV7-2 with TRBJ2-3; 7 positions match TRBD2. This CDR3 is 18 amino acids long. V was pared by 2 bases and J by 2 bases, with 13 bases of the junction left unmatched. Germline assignment: CDR1 SGHTA and CDR2 FQGNSA. The CDR3 nucleotides read TGTGCCAGCAGCTTAATTGGCGGGAGAGACCCTAACACAGATACGCAGTATTTT. It is translated as CASSLIGGRDPNTDTQYF.

The chain links TRBV4-2 to TRBJ1-4; 10 nucleotides match TRBD1. The V gene end was trimmed by 0 bases and the J gene end by 5 bases; junction bases not matched to a gene: 3. Germline V gives CDR1 LGHNA, CDR2 YNFKEQ. The CDR3 runs 16 residues. The CDR3 region is CASSQEKGQGNEKLFF. The CDR3 DNA reads TGTGCCAGCAGCCAAGAGAAGGGACAGGGGAATGAAAAACTGTTTTTT.

J is TRBJ2-1 and V is TRBV27, with D unclear. V lost 2 bases and J 8 bases, leaving 10 bases between the germline ends. The CDR3 covers 13 residues. CDR1 and CDR2 (germline): MNHEY, SMNVEV (reference sequence). The CDR3 DNA reads TGTGCCAGCAGTTTAGGCCAGCGTCATGAGCAGTTCTTC. Its protein product is CASSLGQRHEQFF.

In its sample, this clone was seen once. The chain is built from TRBV5-6 and TRBJ2-3; a possible D gene is TRBD1 (6 bases). The CDR3 is 15 residues long. V lost 4 bases, J lost 2 bases, and 14 bases lay in between. CDR1 and CDR2 from the germline V gene are SGHDT and YYEEEE. The chain's CDR3 is CASSGGGPYTDTQYF. DNA of the CDR3: TGTGCCAGCAGCGGTGGGGGCCCTTACACAGATACGCAGTATTTT.

V gene TRBV2 combines with J gene TRBJ2-7; weak D call: TRBD1 (5 bases). The CDR3 runs 14 residues. The V gene's germline CDR1 is SNHLY and CDR2 FYNNEI. Trimming pared 2 bases from V and 1 base from J, leaving 9 bases between. The CDR3 loop reads CASSESTGSYEQYF. The CDR3 DNA sequence: TGTGCCAGCAGTGAATCAACAGGTTCCTACGAGCAGTACTTC.

The gene calls are TRBV27 and TRBJ2-1; 7 positions match TRBD1. The CDR3 length is 16 residues. Germline V gives CDR1 MNHEY, CDR2 SMNVEV (reference sequence). Trimming at V came to 10 bases and at J to 4 bases, leaving 16 bases not matched to a gene. CDR3 in DNA: TGTGCCACCCTTGTTACAGGGGTCAACCCATACAATGAGCAGTTCTTC. Protein: CATLVTGVNPYNEQFF.

V gene TRBV9 combines with J gene TRBJ2-1; 9 positions agree with TRBD2. The V segment lost 3 bases and the J segment 4 bases; nucleotides outside the gene matches: 5. Germline V gene sequence: CDR1 SGDLS, CDR2 YYNGEE. The CDR3 runs to 15 residues. CDR3 nucleotide sequence: TGTGCCAGCAGCGGAGGACTAGCGAGTTACAATGAGCAGTTCTTC. It codes for CASSGGLASYNEQFF.

This chain uses TRBV19 with TRBJ2-7; tentative D call: TRBD2 (6 bases). The V end lost 5 bases, the J end lost 1 base, and 12 bases lay between the germline ends. The CDR3 is 14 amino acids. Germline CDR1 is LNHDA and CDR2 is SQIVND (reference sequence). CDR3 sequence reads: CASSYVGGSYEQYF. CDR3 bases: TGTGCCAGTAGTTATGTCGGGGGATCCTACGAGCAGTACTTC.

This rearrangement joins TRBV9 to TRBJ2-5; 8 nucleotides align to TRBD2. V lost 3 bases to trimming and J lost 4 bases; unmatched junction nucleotides: 11. The CDR3 covers 16 residues. From germline, CDR1 is SGDLS and CDR2 YYNGEE. CDR3 coding DNA: TGTGCCAGCAGCGCCCGGGGGGGAGAGGGGGGAGAGACCCAGTACTTC. Its protein is CASSARGGEGGETQYF.

The rearrangement joins TRBV7-2 to TRBJ1-2; D gene ambiguous. Trimming removed 3 bases from V and 2 bases from J, with 7 bases in between. Germline CDR1 SGHTA, CDR2 FQGNSA. This CDR3 spans 13 amino acids. CDR3 sequence reads: CASSLGVNYGYTF. CDR3 DNA sequence: TGTGCCAGCAGCTTGGGCGTCAACTATGGCTACACCTTC. Using reference TRBV7-2 and TRBJ1-2 for the parts outside the CDR3, the full variable domain is GAGVSQSPSNKVTEKGKDVELRCDPISGHTALYWYRQSLGQGLEFLIYFQGNSAPDKSGLPSDRFSAERTGGSVSTLTIQRTQQEDSAVYLCASSLGVNYGYTFGSGTRLTVV.

The DNA of the CDR3 is TGTGCCAGCAGCTTAGGGGACAGGGGGAATACTGAAGCTTTCTTT. It encodes CASSLGDRGNTEAFF. V gene TRBV11-3 combines with J gene TRBJ1-1, with 11 bases lining up with TRBD1. The length of the CDR3 is 15 residues. V trimming: 1 base; J trimming: 5 bases; junction bases outside the gene matches: 3. Germline loops: CDR1 SGHNT, CDR2 YENEEA.

DNA of the CDR3: TGTGCCAGCACCCTATCTCCGGGACAGGCGATGATTAGCAATCAGCCCCAGCATTTT. Its translation is CASTLSPGQAMISNQPQHF. The chain has TRBV28 and TRBJ1-5; 8 bases line up with TRBD1. The trim removed 7 bases at V and 0 bases at J, leaving 17 bases unmatched. The CDR3 consists of 19 residues. Germline V gene data show CDR1 as MDHEN and CDR2 as SYDVKM. The variable domain in full, with the rest retrieved from reference TRBV28 and TRBJ1-5, is DVKVTQSSRYLVKRTGEKVFLECVQDMDHENMFWYRQDPGLGLRLIYFSYDVKMKEKGDIPEGYSVSREKKERFSLILESASTNQTSMYLCASTLSPGQAMISNQPQHFGDGTRLSIL.

The chain has TRBV7-2 and TRBJ2-1; 10 bases align to TRBD2. V dropped 3 bases and J dropped 9; count of bases not matched to a gene: 8. The CDR3 runs to 15 residues. The germline gives CDR1 SGHTA, CDR2 FQGNSA. CDR3 sequence: CASSLKASGSGEQFF. CDR3 DNA sequence: TGTGCCAGCAGCTTGAAGGCTAGCGGGAGCGGTGAGCAGTTCTTC.

The chain links TRBV29-1 to TRBJ1-1; weak D call: TRBD1 (5 bases). V was clipped by 3 bases and J by 9 bases, with 14 bases between them. This CDR3 is built from 12 residues. Germline CDR1 reads SQVTM; CDR2 reads ANQGSEA. The CDR3 DNA sequence: TGCAGCGTTGACTTCGGGGGAACCAAAGCTTTCTTT. This codes for CSVDFGGTKAFF.

This chain links TRBV7-9 with TRBJ2-3; the match to TRBD1 covers 9 bases. The CDR3 runs to 16 residues. J gave up 3 bases and V 2 bases, and 6 bases lay outside the gene matches. Germline-derived CDR1 and CDR2 are SEHNR and FQNEAQ (reference sequence). The CDR3 here is CASSLQTGGVTDTQYF. In DNA, the CDR3 is TGTGCCAGCAGCTTACAGACAGGGGGAGTTACAGATACGCAGTATTTT.

V is TRBV7-9 and J is TRBJ1-2, with D hard to call. V dropped 6 bases and J dropped 2 bases, with 10 bases sitting between them. CDR1 and CDR2 from the germline V gene are SEHNR and FQNEAQ (reference sequence). CDR3 length: 13 residues. This chain's CDR3 is CASSPYTNYGYTF. CDR3 nucleotides: TGTGCCAGCAGTCCTTACACCAACTATGGCTACACCTTC. The entire variable domain, with the rest obtained from reference TRBV7-9 and TRBJ1-2, is as follows: DTGVSQNPRHKITKRGQNVTFRCDPISEHNRLYWYRQTLGQGPEFLTYFQNEAQLEKSRLLSDRFSAERPKGSFSTLEIQRTEQGDSAMYLCASSPYTNYGYTFGSGTRLTVV.

V gene TRBV15 combines with J gene TRBJ2-2, with D possibly matching TRBD1 (5 bases). Trimming pared 7 bases from V and 6 bases from J, leaving 21 bases between. Germline CDR1 LNHNV, CDR2 YYDKDF (reference sequence). The CDR3 runs 16 residues. The chain's CDR3 is CATNPGHTTASGELFF. CDR3 nucleotides: TGTGCCACCAACCCCGGACACACTACCGCATCCGGGGAGCTGTTTTTT. Variable domain in full (rest from reference TRBV15 and TRBJ2-2): DAMVIQNPRYQVTQFGKPVTLSCSQTLNHNVMYWYQQKSSQAPKLLFHYYDKDFNNEADTPDNFQSRRPNTSFCFLDIRSPGLGDTAMYLCATNPGHTTASGELFFGEGSRLTVL.